Here is one T cell receptor (beta chain) with its context. The data belong to a study of CD8 T cells in Susac syndrome. The CDR3 has 14 residues. Germline CDR1 reads MRHNA; CDR2 reads SNTAGT. The V end was cut by 5 bases, the J end by 6 bases, with 13 bases between. Reverse transcription of about 0.45 to 1 ug RNA was carried out with random hexamers. In TCRdb, the immunoSEQ multiplex PCR reads were re-called with MiXCR into one record per CDR3 protein. This sample has 160,000 or so distinct CDR3 sequences, with approximately 93% found just once. The chain has TRBV6-4 and TRBJ2-2; a possible D gene is TRBD2 (6 bases). The source is a human donor with multiple sclerosis. The sequencing sample was made of CD8+ T cells from PBMCs. CDR3: CASSPGRGSGELFF. The CDR3 bases are TGTGCCAGCAGTCCCGGGAGAGGCTCCGGGGAGCTGTTTTTT.